This T cell receptor (beta chain) was sequenced during a study of blood T cells in healthy people across ages. Study results and caveats: Comparison with aged donors showed that long-lived donors had more naive CD4+ cells and higher diversity. A roughly linear fall in TCR beta diversity per million T cells was seen with increasing age.

On this clonotype: The antigen remains unidentified.

A J-beta primer mix and a sample-barcoded 5' primer were used in a second PCR of roughly 7 to 12 cycles. Each TCR beta cDNA got a 12-nucleotide random molecular identifier. TCRdb re-analysed the 5' RACE reads in MiXCR, keeping a single row per CDR3 protein. The table has 700,000 to 950,000 distinct CDR3 sequences, roughly 50% seen once. This CDR3 is 15 amino acids long. V dropped 2 bases and J dropped 1 base, with 11 bases sitting between them. Per germline, CDR1 SGHTA and CDR2 FQGNSA. The clonotype comes from a young man in good health. V is TRBV7-2 and J is TRBJ2-5; tentatively, D is TRBD2 (6 bases). Sequencing was carried out using blood. Here the CDR3 DNA reads TGTGCCAGCAGCTTATCCCCGGGACTCCAAGAGACCCAGTACTTC. It codes for CASSLSPGLQETQYF.